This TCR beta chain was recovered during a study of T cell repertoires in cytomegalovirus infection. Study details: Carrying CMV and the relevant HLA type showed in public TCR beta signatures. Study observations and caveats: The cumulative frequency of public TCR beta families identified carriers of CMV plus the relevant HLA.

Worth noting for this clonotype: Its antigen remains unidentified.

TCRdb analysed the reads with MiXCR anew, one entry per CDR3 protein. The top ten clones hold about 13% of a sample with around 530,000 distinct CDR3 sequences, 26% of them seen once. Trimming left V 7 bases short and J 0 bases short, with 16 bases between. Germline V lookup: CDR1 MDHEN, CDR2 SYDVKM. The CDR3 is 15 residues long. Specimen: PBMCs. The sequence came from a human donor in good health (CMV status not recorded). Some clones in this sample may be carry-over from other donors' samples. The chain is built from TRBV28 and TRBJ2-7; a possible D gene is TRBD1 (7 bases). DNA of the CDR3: TGTGCCAGCATACCGGGCGGGACAGCCTCCTACGAGCAGTACTTC. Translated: CASIPGGTASYEQYF.